These 30 T cell receptor beta chains were all obtained from the same sample, sequenced in a study of regulatory T cells in long-lasting Graves disease. Time point specified: newly diagnosed GD, antithyroid drugs for less than 3 months. The TCR library was made from RNA that had been extracted from PBMCs in TRIzol. Sequencing libraries for TCR beta were prepared with iRepertoire HTBI primers and Arm-PCR of CDR3 regions. A single record per CDR3 protein comes from TCRdb applying MiXCR to the multiplex PCR reads. Of approximately 540,000 distinct CDR3 sequences in the sample, about 12% were seen once. The sample also formed part of further work on T cells in Graves' hyperthyroidism and ophthalmopathy.

The sample consisted of peripheral blood mononuclear cells (PBMCs), taken at new diagnosis, from a patient treated with antithyroid drugs. All receptors derive from a woman aged 30 to 39 with Graves disease.

This clonotype occurred many times. The V and J genes are TRBV2 and TRBJ1-5; D uncertain. Per the germline V gene, CDR1 is SNHLY and CDR2 is FYNNEI. V dropped 4 bases and J dropped 10 bases, with 11 bases sitting between them. The CDR3 is made up of 12 amino acids. CDR3 in amino acids: CASSGAGHPQHF. The CDR3 DNA reads TGTGCCAGCAGTGGGGCGGGCCATCCCCAGCATTTT.

V and J are TRBV4-3 and TRBJ2-3, with 11 positions matching TRBD2. Germline V gene lookup returns CDR1 LGHNA and CDR2 YSLEER. The CDR3 spans 17 residues. With 1 base clipped from V and 4 bases from J, the junction kept 7 bases outside the gene matches. CDR3 sequence (DNA): TGCGCCAGCAGCCAAGGGGCCTATAGCGGGAGGGCAGATACGCAGTATTTT. Its translation is CASSQGAYSGRADTQYF.

This clonotype has at least ten counts. This chain joins TRBV2 and TRBJ2-2, with 8 bases matching TRBD2. Germline V gene sequence: CDR1 SNHLY, CDR2 FYNNEI. The CDR3 is made up of 16 amino acids. Trimming at V came to 4 bases and at J to 2 bases, leaving 6 bases not matched to a gene. CDR3 nucleotides: TGTGCCAGCAGTGCTCATTTAGCGGGAAACACCGGGGAGCTGTTTTTT. It encodes CASSAHLAGNTGELFF.

The sample holds a few counts of this clonotype. This chain uses TRBV20-1 with TRBJ1-4; weak D call: TRBD1 (5 bases). V lost 4 bases to trimming and J lost 8 bases, with 14 bases between them. The germline V gene has CDR1 DFQATT and CDR2 SNEGSKA (reference sequence). This CDR3 region has 13 residues. CDR3 nucleotides: TGCAGTGCTACCAGGGTTGGTTCAGAAAAACTGTTTTTT. This codes for CSATRVGSEKLFF.

This clonotype occurred many times. The chain has TRBV11-3 and TRBJ2-1; 9 bases match TRBD1. V lost 2 bases to trimming and J lost 4 bases; unmatched junction nucleotides: 3. Germline lookup yields CDR1 SGHNT and CDR2 YENEEA. The CDR3 is made up of 15 amino acids. For the CDR3, the DNA is TGTGCCAGCAGCTTACGGACAGGGGAATACAATGAGCAGTTCTTC. This sequence encodes CASSLRTGEYNEQFF.

This clonotype turned up a few times. J is TRBJ2-7 and V is TRBV7-9; 8 bases are a match to TRBD1. Germline CDR1 and CDR2: SEHNR and FQNEAQ (reference sequence). The junction had 5 bases not matched to a gene; V was cut back by 3 bases and J by 4 bases. This CDR3 contains 14 residues. In nucleotides, the CDR3 is TGTGCCAGCAGCTTTACCGACAGGGGTTACGAGCAGTACTTC. Translating it yields CASSFTDRGYEQYF. Looking up the rest from reference TRBV7-9 and TRBJ2-7 gives the full variable domain: DTGVSQNPRHKITKRGQNVTFRCDPISEHNRLYWYRQTLGQGPEFLTYFQNEAQLEKSRLLSDRFSAERPKGSFSTLEIQRTEQGDSAMYLCASSFTDRGYEQYFGPGTRLTVT.

The chain has TRBV7-9 and TRBJ2-2, with D uncertain. Germline-derived CDR1 and CDR2 are SEHNR and FQNEAQ (reference sequence). Trimming removed 6 bases from V and 1 base from J, with 6 bases in between. The CDR3 is 13 amino acids. The CDR3 spells CASRLLNTGELFF. In nucleotides, the CDR3 is TGTGCCAGCAGACTCCTGAACACCGGGGAGCTGTTTTTT.

V gene TRBV13 combines with J gene TRBJ2-6; tentatively, D is TRBD1 (5 bases). The CDR3 loop spans 18 amino acids. Germline assignment: CDR1 PRHDT and CDR2 FYEKMQ (reference sequence). Trimming stripped 4 bases from V and 0 bases from J, with 16 bases between. The CDR3 sequence: CASSSYRLPSSGANVLTF. CDR3 DNA sequence: TGTGCCAGCAGCTCCTACAGGCTCCCAAGCTCTGGGGCCAACGTCCTGACTTTC.

A few counts support this clonotype. The chain recombines TRBV19 with TRBJ2-5, with 8 positions matching TRBD1. The J segment lost 1 base and the V segment lost 9 bases, leaving 10 bases of the junction unmatched. The CDR3 is made up of 15 amino acids. Germline-derived CDR1 and CDR2 are LNHDA and SQIVND (reference sequence). CDR3 protein: CASSELTGGQETQYF. Written as DNA, the CDR3 is TGTGCCAGCTCCGAACTCACAGGGGGCCAAGAGACCCAGTACTTC.

The CDR3 DNA sequence: TGTGCCAGCAGCTTAACTAGCGGGAGGGGTGACTACGGCACAGATACGCAGTATTTT. Protein sequence: CASSLTSGRGDYGTDTQYF. The V call is TRBV11-3, the J call TRBJ2-3; TRBD2 matches at 13 bases. The CDR3 consists of 19 residues. The V gene end was trimmed by 2 bases and the J gene end by 1 base; junction bases not matched to a gene: 9. The germline gives CDR1 SGHNT, CDR2 YENEEA. Combining the CDR3 with reference TRBV11-3 and TRBJ2-3 gives the whole variable domain EAGVVQSPRYKIIEKKQPVAFWCNPISGHNTLYWYLQNLGQGPELLIRYENEEAVDDSQLPKDRFSAERLKGVDSTLKIQPAELGDSAVYLCASSLTSGRGDYGTDTQYFGPGTRLTVL.

This chain uses TRBV9 with TRBJ2-1; D uncertain. CDR3 length: 14 amino acids. V lost 1 base and J lost 4, with 9 bases in between. From germline, CDR1 is SGDLS and CDR2 YYNGEE. The CDR3 loop is CASSVSITYNEQFF. The CDR3 DNA is TGTGCCAGCAGCGTAAGTATCACATACAATGAGCAGTTCTTC.

Only a few counts were recorded for this clonotype. The chain uses TRBV29-1 and TRBJ2-3, with 8 bases aligning to TRBD1. Trimming removed 7 bases from V and 2 bases from J; junction bases left unmatched: 11. The CDR3 is made up of 15 amino acids. Germline values: CDR1 SQVTM, CDR2 ANQGSEA. As DNA, the CDR3 is TGCAGCGGGTTCGACAGGGGCGGGTACACAGATACGCAGTATTTT. Residues: CSGFDRGGYTDTQYF.

In this sample, this clonotype turned up many times. The chain links TRBV28 to TRBJ2-5, with D perhaps matching TRBD1 or TRBD2 (5 bases each). Deletions cut 4 bases from V and 4 bases from J, with 22 bases between. Germline-derived CDR1 and CDR2 are MDHEN and SYDVKM. The CDR3 runs to 17 residues. The chain's CDR3 is CASSSTPGRAGGETQYF. CDR3 coding DNA: TGTGCCAGCAGTTCAACCCCAGGGAGAGCTGGGGGAGAGACCCAGTACTTC.

This clonotype was counted many times. V is TRBV28 and J is TRBJ2-6, with 7 bases lining up with TRBD2. The CDR3 runs to 15 residues. Per germline, CDR1 MDHEN and CDR2 SYDVKM. Trimming took 5 bases from V and 2 from J; bases not matched to a gene: 3. This CDR3 is CASSRRGTGANVLTF. The CDR3 DNA sequence: TGTGCCAGCAGTAGGCGGGGGACTGGGGCCAACGTCCTGACTTTC.

This clonotype came up once. V gene TRBV3-1 combines with J gene TRBJ1-1; D call uncertain. The V gene lost 8 bases and the J gene lost 0 bases, with 7 bases spanning the gap. The germline CDR1 and CDR2 sequences are LGHDT and YNNKEL (reference sequence). This CDR3 has 12 amino acids. The CDR3 DNA reads TGTGCCAGCTGCAGACTGAACACTGAAGCTTTCTTT. It yields the protein CASCRLNTEAFF. The variable domain in full, completed from reference TRBV3-1 and TRBJ1-1, reads DTAVSQTPKYLVTQMGNDKSIKCEQNLGHDTMYWYKQDSKKFLKIMFSYNNKELIINETVPNRFSPKSPDKAHLNLHINSLELGDSAVYFCASCRLNTEAFFGQGTRLTVV.

This clonotype was observed at least ten times. The chain is built from TRBV5-1 and TRBJ1-4; D is possibly TRBD1 (6 bases). CDR1 and CDR2 (germline): SGHRS, YFSETQ. There are 14 residues in the CDR3. The V and J ends lost 2 bases and 8 bases respectively, with 13 bases between them. In DNA form, the CDR3 reads TGCGCCAGCAGCTTCGGCAGGGGTGGGGAAAAACTGTTTTTT. This gives the protein CASSFGRGGEKLFF.

This clonotype came up many times. This chain joins TRBV20-1 and TRBJ2-2; D not certain. The CDR3 contains 14 residues. Per the germline V gene, CDR1 is DFQATT and CDR2 is SNEGSKA (reference sequence). Trimming took off 4 bases at V and 4 bases at J, with 13 bases between the two ends. CDR3 nucleotides: TGCAGTGCTATCCCTGATGGCGGCACCGGGGAGCTGTTTTTT. Its protein is CSAIPDGGTGELFF.

The rearrangement uses TRBV4-1 and TRBJ2-7; possible D gene TRBD2, 7 bases. Germline V lookup: CDR1 MGHRA, CDR2 YSYEKL. Trimming stripped 1 base from V and 3 bases from J, with 16 bases between. This CDR3 is built from 16 residues. CDR3 protein: CASSQALGGLLYEQYF. The CDR3 nucleotides read TGCGCCAGCAGCCAAGCGTTGGGGGGGCTACTCTACGAGCAGTACTTC.

This clonotype appeared a few times. This chain connects TRBV20-1 to TRBJ1-6; D is undetermined. Germline loops: CDR1 DFQATT, CDR2 SNEGSKA (reference sequence). V was trimmed by 0 bases and J by 9 bases, leaving 12 bases between them. There are 14 residues in the CDR3. This CDR3 reads CSARDGSYGSPLHF. DNA for the CDR3: TGCAGTGCTAGAGATGGTAGTTACGGTTCACCCCTCCACTTT.

V is TRBV4-3 and J is TRBJ2-2, with 10 bases fitting TRBD2. The CDR3 is made up of 18 amino acids. The V gene end was trimmed by 5 bases and the J gene end by 3 bases; junction bases not matched to a gene: 12. Germline V gene lookup returns CDR1 LGHNA and CDR2 YSLEER. The CDR3 nucleotides read TGCGCCAGCAGCTACCGACTAGCGGGTCTCCCGGACACCGGGGAGCTGTTTTTT. Translation gives CASSYRLAGLPDTGELFF.

The chain uses TRBV6-2 or TRBV6-3 and TRBJ2-7; 8 bases are a match to TRBD2. From germline, CDR1 is MNHEY and CDR2 SVGEGT. The CDR3 covers 16 residues. The ends lost 0 bases at V and 5 bases at J; junction bases unmatched: 9. The CDR3 region has the DNA TGTGCCAGCAGTTACTCGTCGGGAGGGCCTTTCCACGAGCAGTACTTC. It translates to CASSYSSGGPFHEQYF.

At least ten counts were recorded for this clonotype. J is TRBJ2-3 and V is TRBV20-1, with 9 nucleotides matching TRBD2. V lost 7 bases, J lost 7 bases, and 15 bases stayed unmatched. CDR1 and CDR2 from the germline V gene are DFQATT and SNEGSKA (reference sequence). The length of the CDR3 is 15 residues. CDR3 protein: CSGIPQILAGHTQYF. The DNA for the CDR3 is TGCAGTGGAATTCCCCAGATCCTAGCGGGACATACGCAGTATTTT.

This clonotype appeared many times. The chain links TRBV30 to TRBJ1-6; no definite D call. This CDR3 region has 15 residues. Germline CDR1 and CDR2: GTSNPN and SVGIG (reference sequence). The V gene lost 0 bases and the J gene lost 11 bases, with 17 bases spanning the gap. CDR3 nucleotides: TGTGCCTGGAGTGTAGAAGTGAATTGGAATCCACCCCTCCACTTT. This encodes CAWSVEVNWNPPLHF.

This clonotype was counted many times. CDR3 nucleotide sequence: TGTGCCAGCAGTTTAGCGGTTGACAGGGCCCGCTCCTACGAGCAGTACTTC. This gives the protein CASSLAVDRARSYEQYF. The chain couples TRBV12-3 or TRBV12-4 to TRBJ2-7; TRBD1 agrees at 7 bases. The CDR3 has 17 residues. Trimming cost V 0 bases and J 0 bases; bases outside gene matches: 8.

This clonotype was seen at least ten times. V usage is TRBV11-2 and J usage is TRBJ2-2, with D unresolved. Germline CDR1 reads SGHAT; CDR2 reads FQNNGV. This CDR3 contains 13 residues. Trimming stripped 2 bases from V and 1 base from J, with 2 bases between. The DNA of the CDR3 is TGTGCCAGCAGCTTAAGGAACACCGGGGAGCTGTTTTTT. It yields the protein CASSLRNTGELFF. Together with reference TRBV11-2 and TRBJ2-2, the CDR3 gives the full variable domain: EAGVAQSPRYKIIEKRQSVAFWCNPISGHATLYWYQQILGQGPKLLIQFQNNGVVDDSQLPKDRFSAERLKGVDSTLKIQPAKLEDSAVYLCASSLRNTGELFFGEGSRLTVL.

J is TRBJ2-1 and V is TRBV9; 8 nucleotides line up with TRBD2. Per the germline V gene, CDR1 is SGDLS and CDR2 is YYNGEE. This CDR3 is built from 15 residues. The junction had 3 bases not matched to a gene; V was cut back by 0 bases and J by 4 bases. CDR3 bases: TGTGCCAGCAGCGTAGTAGCGGGACGGTACAATGAGCAGTTCTTC. Amino acid sequence: CASSVVAGRYNEQFF.

This clonotype turned up a few times. The rearrangement uses TRBV6-9 and TRBJ1-2, with D perhaps TRBD1 (5 bases). Germline-derived CDR1 and CDR2 are MNHGY and SVAAGI. V lost 8 bases and J 4 bases, leaving 14 bases between the germline ends. The CDR3 is made up of 13 amino acids. For the CDR3, the DNA is TGTGCCAGCGGTTCTCTGGGGACCTATGGCTACACCTTC. Translation gives CASGSLGTYGYTF.

This clonotype was seen repeatedly, ten times or more. CDR3 amino acids: CAIGTGGGEQFF. DNA of the CDR3: TGTGCCATTGGGACAGGGGGAGGTGAGCAGTTCTTC. This sequence joins TRBV10-3 and TRBJ2-1; 11 nucleotides line up with TRBD1. V dropped 9 bases and J dropped 9; count of bases not matched to a gene: 4. There are 12 residues in the CDR3. Germline-derived CDR1 and CDR2 are ENHRY and SYGVKD.

The table lists this clonotype with many counts. The J gene is TRBJ2-3, the V gene TRBV6-1, with 9 bases identical to TRBD1. The ends lost 6 bases at V and 2 bases at J; junction bases unmatched: 21. The CDR3 is made up of 20 amino acids. CDR1 and CDR2 from the germline V gene are MNHNS and SASEGT. CDR3 in DNA: TGTGCCAGCAGGCCACTGACAGGGGGTTTTTGGGTTCCTAACACAGATACGCAGTATTTT. Translating it yields CASRPLTGGFWVPNTDTQYF.

This clonotype was found a few times. CDR3 in amino acids: CASRRKPGQGKDSGNTIYF. The CDR3 region has the DNA TGTGCCAGCAGACGGAAGCCGGGGCAGGGAAAGGACTCTGGAAACACCATATATTTT. The chain joins TRBV12-3 or TRBV12-4 to TRBJ1-3, with D possibly being TRBD1 (5 bases). V was pared by 6 bases and J by 0 bases, with 24 bases between. The CDR3 totals 19 residues.